The clone carrying this T cell receptor (beta chain) was seen at least ten times. What it binds is not known. Generated by immunoSEQ multiplex PCR, the TCRdb table keeps only in-frame clones and is missing some. The table shows more than 60,000 clones, with 65% to 85% occurring only once. Treatment of patients with chemo-refractory metastatic non-small-cell lung cancer consisted of focal radiation plus CTLA-4 blockade with ipilimumab. This sample was taken from a study of radiotherapy plus CTLA-4 blockade in lung cancer. General observations from the study: Early blood T cell clone changes and increased post-radiation serum interferon-beta were reportedly the strongest response predictors.

V was trimmed by 6 bases and J by 0 bases, leaving 6 bases between them. Germline CDR1 is SGHVS and CDR2 is FQNEAQ. The CDR3 runs to 13 residues. Material: peripheral blood, obtained from a patient treated with radiotherapy plus ipilimumab. This TCR was sampled from a human donor with non-small cell lung cancer who had a complete response to radiotherapy plus ipilimumab. The chain is built from TRBV7-8 and TRBJ1-5, with a weak D call TRBD1 (5 bases). The CDR3 DNA is TGTGCCAGCAGGGGGCTTAGCAATCAGCCCCAGCATTTT. Its translation: CASRGLSNQPQHF. The full variable domain, with the rest looked up from reference TRBV7-8 and TRBJ1-5, is GAGVSQSPRYKVAKRGQDVALRCDPISGHVSLFWYQQALGQGPEFLTYFQNEAQLDKSGLPSDRFFAERPEGSVSTLKIQRTQQEDSAVYLCASRGLSNQPQHFGDGTRLSIL.